The sequence of this TCR beta chain was determined in a study of T-cell memory formation after mild COVID-19. The study, taken as a whole, reports: Pre-infection memory already had some responding clones, implying cross-reactive memory joined.

This CDR3 is built from 15 residues. CDR1 SGHRS and CDR2 YFSETQ come from the germline V gene. Germline trimming cut 3 bases from V and 4 bases from J; bases unmatched to any gene: 8. In its sample, this clonotype was seen a few times. Its antigen is still unknown. TCRdb ran MiXCR on the 5' RACE reads and lists one entry per CDR3 protein. The repertoire includes 550,000 to 700,000 distinct CDR3 sequences, 15% to 20% of them detected once, and about 7.5% sits in the top ten. What was sequenced was PBMCs or a T cell subset sorted from them (not recorded which). The TCR originated in an adult woman who had mild COVID-19 (a few samples of this study predate the infection). Cell type and time point are not known. The chain couples TRBV5-1 to TRBJ1-1, with 8 bases identical to TRBD1. CDR3 DNA sequence: TGCGCCAGCAGCTACGGACAGGGAGGCGGCACTGAAGCTTTCTTT. This codes for CASSYGQGGGTEAFF.